This is a list of T cell receptor beta chains from one sample in a study of shared clonotypes between healthy human individuals. Profiling relied on immunoSEQ multiplex PCR, and the TCRdb table lists in-frame clones only, not all of them. The repertoire holds 2 million to 2.5 million clones, with more than 85% as singletons. Specimen: naive CD4+ T cells from PBMCs. The receptors originated from a man younger than 35 in good health. Some clones in this sample may be carry-over from other donors' samples. Both conserved end residues are part of each CDR3. D genes are given only for firm matches. Clone size, where shown, is once, few, many, or a class for clones that have expanded.

j_gene,v_gene,d_gene,abundance,CDR3aa,CDR3nt
TRBJ2-7,TRBV4-1,-,-,CASSRGTARYYEQYF,TGCGCCAGCAGCCGCGGGACGGCTCGATACTACGAGCAGTACTTC
TRBJ1-1,TRBV29-1,-,-,CSVSGILNTEAFF,TGCAGCGTATCAGGGATCTTGAACACTGAAGCTTTCTTT
TRBJ1-2,TRBV4-2,TRBD1,-,CASSPRGQGSGYTF,TGTGCCAGCAGCCCCCGCGGACAGGGCTCTGGCTACACCTTC
TRBJ2-3,TRBV19,-,-,CASSPLGAALSTDTQYF,TGTGCCAGTAGTCCGCTTGGAGCGGCTCTTAGCACAGATACGCAGTATTTT
TRBJ2-7,TRBV18,TRBD1,-,CASSNTGGTRNEQYF,TGTGCCAGCTCAAATACAGGGGGGACGAGGAACGAGCAGTACTTC
TRBJ1-3,TRBV7-6,-,-,CASSLAELSSGNTIYF,TGTGCCAGCAGCTTAGCGGAACTAAGCTCTGGAAACACCATATATTTT
TRBJ2-1,TRBV5-1,TRBD2,once,CASSLTSGGNQPFF,TGCGCCAGCAGCTTAACTAGCGGGGGGAACCAGCCGTTCTTC
TRBJ2-7,TRBV5-4,TRBD2,-,CASSLGARLAGEQYF,TGTGCCAGCAGCTTGGGCGCCCGGCTAGCGGGCGAGCAGTACTTC
TRBJ2-7,TRBV23-1,TRBD2,few,CASSHIAESGRALRGEQYF,TGCGCCAGCAGTCACATAGCCGAAAGCGGGAGGGCCCTCAGGGGTGAGCAGTACTTC
TRBJ2-4,TRBV7-9,TRBD2,-,CASSPHLGGVGAKNIQYF,TGTGCCAGCAGCCCACACCTGGGGGGGGTGGGGGCCAAAAACATTCAGTACTTC
TRBJ2-7,TRBV7-2,TRBD2,-,CASSLGLAGGLYEQYF,TGTGCCAGCAGCTTAGGACTAGCGGGAGGGCTCTACGAGCAGTACTTC
TRBJ2-7,TRBV7-8,TRBD2,-,CASSLGGTSGYEQYF,TGTGCCAGCAGCTTAGGGGGGACTAGCGGGTACGAGCAGTACTTC
TRBJ2-3,TRBV7-9,TRBD1,-,CASSDWARQGAFGTDTQYF,TGTGCCAGCAGCGACTGGGCCCGACAGGGGGCGTTCGGAACAGATACGCAGTATTTT
TRBJ1-4,TRBV14,-,few,CASSQDRDTRKLFF,TGTGCCAGCAGCCAAGATCGGGACACACGGAAACTGTTTTTT
TRBJ2-5,TRBV5-1,-,-,CASSQDPNETQYF,TGCGCCAGCAGCCAAGACCCCAATGAGACCCAGTACTTC
TRBJ1-1,TRBV28,-,-,CASSRPGTVGTEAFF,TGTGCCAGCAGTCGGCCCGGGACCGTCGGCACTGAAGCTTTCTTT
TRBJ1-5,TRBV15,TRBD1,-,CATSRSQGGNQPQHF,TGTGCCACCAGCAGATCACAGGGGGGTAATCAGCCCCAGCATTTT
TRBJ1-2,TRBV7-2,-,-,CASSRAQGAGGYTF,TGTGCCAGCAGCCGTGCCCAGGGCGCAGGCGGCTACACCTTC
TRBJ2-7,TRBV29-1,TRBD1,-,CSVDQGQGGEQYF,TGCAGCGTTGATCAGGGACAGGGTGGCGAGCAGTACTTC
TRBJ2-1,TRBV11-2,-,-,CASSPRSVADNEQFF,TGTGCCAGCAGCCCCCGGTCGGTAGCCGACAATGAGCAGTTCTTC
TRBJ2-2,TRBV4-1,-,-,CASSRGDIWELFF,TGCGCCAGCAGCCGGGGGGATATCTGGGAGCTGTTTTTT
TRBJ1-2,TRBV7-9,-,-,CASSLEAGNYGYTF,TGTGCCAGCAGCTTAGAAGCAGGGAACTATGGCTACACCTTC
TRBJ2-7,TRBV11-1,TRBD2,-,CASSWGTSGYEQYF,TGTGCCAGCAGCTGGGGGACTAGCGGCTACGAGCAGTACTTC
TRBJ2-1,TRBV6-6,-,-,CASSYWQGSSYNEQFF,TGTGCCAGCAGTTACTGGCAAGGCAGCTCCTACAATGAGCAGTTCTTC
TRBJ2-7,TRBV6-1,-,-,CASRPKPDSHEQYF,TGTGCCAGCAGACCAAAACCCGACAGCCACGAGCAGTACTTC
TRBJ2-3,TRBV5-1,TRBD1,-,CASSWDRITDTQYF,TGCGCCAGCAGCTGGGACAGGATCACAGATACGCAGTATTTT
TRBJ2-3,TRBV5-6,TRBD2,-,CASSPRTSGARADTQYF,TGTGCCAGCAGCCCTAGGACTAGCGGAGCTCGGGCAGATACGCAGTATTTT
TRBJ2-3,TRBV11-2,-,-,CASSLGLARVADTQYF,TGTGCCAGCAGCTTAGGCCTAGCGCGTGTCGCAGATACGCAGTATTTT
TRBJ2-3,TRBV29-1,-,-,CSVLRGPDTQYF,TGCAGCGTACTCCGAGGACCAGATACGCAGTATTTT
TRBJ2-7,TRBV10-3,TRBD1,-,CAIEKQGAGNEQYF,TGTGCCATCGAGAAACAGGGGGCAGGGAACGAGCAGTACTTC
TRBJ2-1,TRBV6-5,TRBD2,-,CASSSGADFTNEQFF,TGTGCCAGCAGTAGCGGGGCGGACTTTACAAATGAGCAGTTCTTC
TRBJ2-3,TRBV7-9,TRBD2,-,CAGGVAASTDTQYF,TGTGCCGGGGGGGTAGCGGCCAGCACAGATACGCAGTATTTT
TRBJ1-5,TRBV21-1,-,-,CASSKGIWDWPRQPQHF,TGTGCCAGCAGCAAAGGTATCTGGGACTGGCCTCGCCAGCCCCAGCATTTT
TRBJ1-1,TRBV7-8,TRBD1,-,CASSLDRGYTEAFF,TGTGCCAGCAGCTTGGACAGGGGGTACACTGAAGCTTTCTTT
TRBJ1-2,TRBV30,TRBD1,-,CAWSVQGGFGGYTF,TGTGCCTGGAGTGTACAAGGGGGCTTCGGGGGCTACACCTTC
TRBJ2-1,TRBV2,TRBD2,-,CASVAGVSYNEQFF,TGTGCCAGCGTAGCGGGAGTCTCCTACAATGAGCAGTTCTTC